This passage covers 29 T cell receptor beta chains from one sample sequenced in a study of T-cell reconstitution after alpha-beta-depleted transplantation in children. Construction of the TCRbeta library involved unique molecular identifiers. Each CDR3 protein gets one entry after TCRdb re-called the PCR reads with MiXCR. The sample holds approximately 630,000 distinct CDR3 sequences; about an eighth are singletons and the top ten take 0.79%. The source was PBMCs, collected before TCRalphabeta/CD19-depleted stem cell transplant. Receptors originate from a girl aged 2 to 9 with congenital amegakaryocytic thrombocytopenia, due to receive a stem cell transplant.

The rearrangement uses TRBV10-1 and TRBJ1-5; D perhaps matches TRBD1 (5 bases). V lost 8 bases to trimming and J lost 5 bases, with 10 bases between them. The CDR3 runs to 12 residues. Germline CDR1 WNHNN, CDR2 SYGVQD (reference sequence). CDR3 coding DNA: TGCGCCAGCGGAGACAGCTATCAGCCCCAGCATTTT. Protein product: CASGDSYQPQHF.

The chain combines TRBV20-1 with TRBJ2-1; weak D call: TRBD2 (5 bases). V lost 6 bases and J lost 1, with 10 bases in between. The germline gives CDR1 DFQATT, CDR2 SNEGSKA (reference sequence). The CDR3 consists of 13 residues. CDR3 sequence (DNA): TGCAGTGCGCCGGAGGATTCCTACAATGAGCAGTTCTTC. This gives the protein CSAPEDSYNEQFF.

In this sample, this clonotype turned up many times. The CDR3 loop reads CASSVRLDTQYF. Here the CDR3 DNA reads TGTGCCAGCAGCGTCCGACTAGATACGCAGTATTTT. The rearrangement joins TRBV11-2 to TRBJ2-3; D remains unclear. CDR3 length equals 12 residues. Germline V gives CDR1 SGHAT, CDR2 FQNNGV. V was clipped by 5 bases and J by 5 bases, with 8 bases between them.

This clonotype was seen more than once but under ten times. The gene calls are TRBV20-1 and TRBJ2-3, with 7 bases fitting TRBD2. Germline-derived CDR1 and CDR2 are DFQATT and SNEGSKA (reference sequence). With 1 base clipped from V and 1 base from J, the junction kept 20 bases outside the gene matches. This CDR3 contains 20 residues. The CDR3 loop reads CSARAEYAGDFLRRTDTQYF. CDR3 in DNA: TGCAGTGCTAGAGCGGAGTACGCGGGAGACTTTCTGAGACGCACAGATACGCAGTATTTT.

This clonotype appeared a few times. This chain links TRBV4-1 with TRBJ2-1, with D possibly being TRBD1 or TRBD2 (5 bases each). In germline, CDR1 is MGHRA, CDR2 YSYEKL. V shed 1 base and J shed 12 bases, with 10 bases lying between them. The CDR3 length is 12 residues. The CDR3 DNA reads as TGCGCCAGCAGCCAAGGGGACCGTCCGCAGTTCTTC. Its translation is CASSQGDRPQFF.

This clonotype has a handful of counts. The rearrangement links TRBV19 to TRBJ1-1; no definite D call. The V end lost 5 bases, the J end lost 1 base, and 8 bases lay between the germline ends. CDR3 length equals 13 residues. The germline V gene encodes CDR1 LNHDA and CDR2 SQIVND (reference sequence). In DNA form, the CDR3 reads TGTGCCAGTAGTGCGGCGCCGAACACTGAAGCTTTCTTT. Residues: CASSAAPNTEAFF.

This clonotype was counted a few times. The CDR3 loop is CSAILVDGYTF. In DNA, the CDR3 is TGCAGTGCTATCTTAGTGGATGGCTACACCTTC. The chain recombines TRBV20-1 with TRBJ1-2; D unresolved. V was clipped by 4 bases and J by 6 bases, with 9 bases between them. This CDR3 has 11 residues. CDR1 is DFQATT, CDR2 SNEGSKA, per germline (reference sequence).

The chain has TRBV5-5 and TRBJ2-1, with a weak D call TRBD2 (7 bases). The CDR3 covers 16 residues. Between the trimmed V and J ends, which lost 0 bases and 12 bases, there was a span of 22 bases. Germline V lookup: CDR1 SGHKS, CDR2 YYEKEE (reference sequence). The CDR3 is CASSLAGGQNSFGQFF. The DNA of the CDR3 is TGTGCCAGCAGCTTGGCCGGGGGGCAAAACTCTTTCGGGCAGTTCTTC.

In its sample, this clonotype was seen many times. The CDR3: CSARVLAGGETQYF. The CDR3 bases are TGCAGTGCTAGAGTACTAGCGGGAGGAGAGACCCAGTACTTC. The rearrangement uses TRBV20-1 and TRBJ2-5, with 12 bases lining up with TRBD2. The CDR3 is 14 residues long. Per germline, CDR1 DFQATT and CDR2 SNEGSKA (reference sequence). V lost 1 base and J lost 4; bases outside the gene matches: 1.

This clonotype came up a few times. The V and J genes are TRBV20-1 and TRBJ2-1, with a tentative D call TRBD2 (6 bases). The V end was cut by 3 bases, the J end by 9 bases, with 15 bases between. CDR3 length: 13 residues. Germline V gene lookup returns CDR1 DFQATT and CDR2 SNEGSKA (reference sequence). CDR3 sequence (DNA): TGCAGTGCTAGCCGCGGGACGGCGGGTGAGCAGTTCTTC. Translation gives CSASRGTAGEQFF.

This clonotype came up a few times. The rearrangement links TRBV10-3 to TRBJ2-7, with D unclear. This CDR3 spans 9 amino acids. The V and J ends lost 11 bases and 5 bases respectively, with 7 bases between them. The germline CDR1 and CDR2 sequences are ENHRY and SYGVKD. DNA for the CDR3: TGTGCCGTGAGAGACGAGCAGTACTTC. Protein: CAVRDEQYF.

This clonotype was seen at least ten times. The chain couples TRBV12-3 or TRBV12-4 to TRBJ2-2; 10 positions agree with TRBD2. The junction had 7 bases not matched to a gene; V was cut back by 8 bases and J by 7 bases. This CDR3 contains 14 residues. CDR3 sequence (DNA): TGTGCCAGCGCTGGACTAGCGGTAATCGGGGAGCTGTTTTTT. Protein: CASAGLAVIGELFF.

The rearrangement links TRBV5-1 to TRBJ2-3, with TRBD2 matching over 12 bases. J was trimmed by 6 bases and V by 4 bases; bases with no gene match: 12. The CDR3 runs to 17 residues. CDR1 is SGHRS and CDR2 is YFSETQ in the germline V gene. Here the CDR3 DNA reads TGCGCCAGCAGCCCAACTAGCGGGAGGTCCATCGGGGATACGCAGTATTTT. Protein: CASSPTSGRSIGDTQYF.

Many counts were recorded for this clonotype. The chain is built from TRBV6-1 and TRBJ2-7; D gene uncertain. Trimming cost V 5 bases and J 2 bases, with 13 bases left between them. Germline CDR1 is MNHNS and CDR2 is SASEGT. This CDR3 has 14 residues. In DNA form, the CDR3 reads TGTGCCAGCAGTCGCTATGGACGGGCCTACGAGCAGTACTTC. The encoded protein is CASSRYGRAYEQYF.

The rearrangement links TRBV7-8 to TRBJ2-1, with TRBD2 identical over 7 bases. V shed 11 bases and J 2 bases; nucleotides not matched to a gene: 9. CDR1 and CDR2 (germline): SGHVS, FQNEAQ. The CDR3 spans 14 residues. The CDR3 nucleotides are TGTGCCGTCGGTGGCGGGAGTCCCTACAATGAGCAGTTCTTC. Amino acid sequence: CAVGGGSPYNEQFF.

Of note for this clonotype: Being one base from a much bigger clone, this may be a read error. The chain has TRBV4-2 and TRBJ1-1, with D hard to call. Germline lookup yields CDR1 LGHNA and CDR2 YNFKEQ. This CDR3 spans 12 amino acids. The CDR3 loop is CASSPTRPDLIF. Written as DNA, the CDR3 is TGTGCCAGCAGCCCCACCCGGCCAGACCTTATTTTT.

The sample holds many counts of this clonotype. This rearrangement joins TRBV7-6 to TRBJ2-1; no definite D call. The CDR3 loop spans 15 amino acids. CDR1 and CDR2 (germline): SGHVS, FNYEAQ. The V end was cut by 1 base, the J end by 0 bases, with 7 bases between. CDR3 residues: CASSLEQFSYNEQFF. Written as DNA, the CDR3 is TGTGCCAGCAGCTTAGAACAATTCTCCTACAATGAGCAGTTCTTC.

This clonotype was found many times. In nucleotides, the CDR3 is TGTGCCAGCAGCTGGACTGGGATTCACTACCCTCACTCCTACGAGCAGTACTTC. Its protein product is CASSWTGIHYPHSYEQYF. The chain is built from TRBV11-2 and TRBJ2-7; possible D gene TRBD2, 5 bases. This CDR3 is 18 amino acids long. CDR1 and CDR2 from the germline V gene are SGHAT and FQNNGV. Trimming removed 4 bases at V and 0 bases at J, with 22 bases between.

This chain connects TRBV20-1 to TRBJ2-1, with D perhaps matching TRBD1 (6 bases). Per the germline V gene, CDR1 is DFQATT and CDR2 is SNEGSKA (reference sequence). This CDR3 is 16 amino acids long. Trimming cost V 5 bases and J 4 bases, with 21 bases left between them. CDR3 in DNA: TGCAGTGCTCCAGGGGCTGGGGCCCACATATACAATGAGCAGTTCTTC. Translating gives CSAPGAGAHIYNEQFF.

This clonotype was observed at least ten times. The chain's CDR3 is CSVDWGLAGVYEQFF. For the CDR3, the DNA is TGCAGCGTTGATTGGGGCTTGGCGGGAGTATATGAGCAGTTCTTC. The chain joins TRBV29-1 to TRBJ2-1; 7 positions match TRBD2. The V gene end was trimmed by 3 bases and the J gene end by 8 bases; junction bases not matched to a gene: 13. CDR3 length: 15 amino acids. CDR1 SQVTM and CDR2 ANQGSEA come from the germline V gene.

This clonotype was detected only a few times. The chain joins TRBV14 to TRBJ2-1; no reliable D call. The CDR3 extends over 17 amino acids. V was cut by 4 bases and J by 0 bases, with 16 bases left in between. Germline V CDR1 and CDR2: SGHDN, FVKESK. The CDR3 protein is CASSPGKVSPSYNEQFF. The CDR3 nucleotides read TGTGCCAGCAGCCCGGGTAAGGTTAGCCCCTCCTACAATGAGCAGTTCTTC.

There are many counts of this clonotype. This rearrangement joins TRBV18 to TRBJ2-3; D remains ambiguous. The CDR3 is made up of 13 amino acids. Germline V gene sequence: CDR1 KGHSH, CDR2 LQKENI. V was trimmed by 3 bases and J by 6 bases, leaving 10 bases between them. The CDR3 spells CASSPSRSDTQYF. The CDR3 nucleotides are TGTGCCAGCTCACCTAGTCGCTCGGATACGCAGTATTTT.

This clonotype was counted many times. CDR3 bases: TGCGCCAGCAGCCCGGGACACCAGGGGGAAAAACTGTTTTTT. This codes for CASSPGHQGEKLFF. The chain carries TRBV5-1 and TRBJ1-4; a weak D match, TRBD1 (6 bases). Looked up from germline, CDR1 is SGHRS and CDR2 is YFSETQ. CDR3 length equals 14 residues. With 4 bases removed from V and 8 bases from J, the gap between germline ends came to 15 bases. Full variable domain (missing parts from reference TRBV5-1 and TRBJ1-4): KAGVTQTPRYLIKTRGQQVTLSCSPISGHRSVSWYQQTPGQGLQFLFEYFSETQRNKGNFPGRFSGRQFSNSRSEMNVSTLELGDSALYLCASSPGHQGEKLFFGSGTQLSVL.

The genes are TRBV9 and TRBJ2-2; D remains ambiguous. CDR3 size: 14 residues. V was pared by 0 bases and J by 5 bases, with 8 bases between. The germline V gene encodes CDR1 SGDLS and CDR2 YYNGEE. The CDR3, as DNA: TGTGCCAGCAGCGTAGTGGGATCGACCGGGGAGCTGTTTTTT. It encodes CASSVVGSTGELFF.

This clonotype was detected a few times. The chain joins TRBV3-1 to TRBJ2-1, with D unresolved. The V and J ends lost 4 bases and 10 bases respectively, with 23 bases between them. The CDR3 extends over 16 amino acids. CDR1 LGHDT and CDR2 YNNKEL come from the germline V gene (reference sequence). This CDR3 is CASSLRIGEPEWEQFF. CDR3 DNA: TGTGCCAGCAGCCTCAGGATAGGAGAACCGGAATGGGAGCAGTTCTTC.

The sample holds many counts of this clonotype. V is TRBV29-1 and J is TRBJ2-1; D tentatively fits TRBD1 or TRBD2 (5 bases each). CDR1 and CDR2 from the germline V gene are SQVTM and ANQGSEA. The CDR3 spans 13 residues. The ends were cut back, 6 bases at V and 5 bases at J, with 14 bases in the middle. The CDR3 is CSVAMGRDNEQFF. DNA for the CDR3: TGCAGCGTGGCTATGGGGCGGGACAATGAGCAGTTCTTC.

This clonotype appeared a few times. Here the CDR3 DNA reads TGTGCCAGCAGAGGGACAGGGAGGTTGAAAGGCTACACCTTC. Translating gives CASRGTGRLKGYTF. The chain is built from TRBV12-3 or TRBV12-4 and TRBJ1-2; 9 positions agree with TRBD1. The CDR3 totals 14 residues. J gave up 8 bases and V 6 bases, and 10 bases lay outside the gene matches.

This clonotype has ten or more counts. CDR3 loop: CASRDFGTGERSPLHF. DNA for the CDR3: TGTGCCAGCAGGGACTTTGGGACAGGCGAGCGCTCACCCCTCCACTTT. The V gene is TRBV25-1, the J gene TRBJ1-6; 8 bases are a match to TRBD1. Losses at the gene ends were 6 bases for V and 10 bases for J; bases not matched to a gene: 14. The CDR3 covers 16 residues. The germline V gene has CDR1 MGHDK and CDR2 SYGVNS.

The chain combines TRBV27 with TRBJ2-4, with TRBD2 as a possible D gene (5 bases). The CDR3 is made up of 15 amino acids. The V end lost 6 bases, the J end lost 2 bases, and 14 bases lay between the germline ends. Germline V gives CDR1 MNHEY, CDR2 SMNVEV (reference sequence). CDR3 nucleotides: TGTGCCAGCAGCCCCTCGGCGGGTCCCAAAAACATTCAGTACTTC. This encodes CASSPSAGPKNIQYF.